The entry below describes one T cell receptor beta chain. Its antigen target is currently unknown. Base quality data are lacking; no much larger clone is found one base away. Taken with the paper, the label for time point translates to: blood at routine non-recurrence follow-up after resection. Without any cell sorting, TCR sequencing was performed on whole RNA extracted either from tumor and nontumor lung tissue or from cryopreserved PBMC samples. A patient was chosen for TCR sequencing only when enough RNA was available from at least two tumor regions. The entry originates in a study of spatial heterogeneity in lung cancer (dated by TCRdb to about 2019). Context from the whole study: Donors were approximately 72 patients with early-stage, untreated non-small cell lung cancer from the lung TRACERx cohort. At surgery, both alpha and beta chains were TCR-sequenced in approximately 210 tumor regions, 63 to 65 matched nontumor lung samples and a few dozen PBMC samples. More beta-chain than alpha-chain transcripts were consistently detected, likely reflecting higher beta-chain transcript abundance. Follow-up PBMC samples were sequenced whenever the samples were available, and the median time to follow-up was roughly 2 years after resection. In non-small cell lung cancer, the study made a quantitative comparison of TCR alpha and beta repertoires among multiple tumor regions, matched nontumor lung and blood. Nonsynonymous mutation counts, determined by whole-exome sequencing of tumor tissue, were related to TCR repertoire features. In the raw uncorrected reads, each unique combination of TCR and UMI appeared more than ten times on average.

Overall study results and their limits: Only approximately 15 patients were included in the comparisons of baseline and follow-up blood repertoires. Confirming at a functional level the hypothesis that regional TCRs recognize regional mutations was considered to require additional single-cell paired TCR alpha and beta sequencing. Ubiquitous expanded tumor TCRs showed up in blood more often at tumor resection than at routine follow-up.

CDR1 and CDR2 (SGHDN, FVKESK) derive from the germline V gene. Measured from the cysteine to the phenylalanine, the CDR3 is 12 residues long. Left in the record is the CDR3 DNA by itself, 36 bases read in frame from the first base. The germline ends are 3 bases apart after V is trimmed by 0 bases and J by 4 bases. Receptors were amplified or captured by 5' RACE. The reads were generated on a NextSeq 500. The TCR library protocol attached a unique molecular identifier to each TCR cDNA molecule to allow correction of PCR and sequencing errors. The original pipeline was this. TCR identification, UMI-based error correction and CDR3 extraction were performed with Decombinator tools. Expanded TCRs were defined as those above a frequency of 2 per 1,000, corresponding to the top 1% of the tumor frequency distribution. Renyi diversity was calculated using the R vegan package after each repertoire was subsampled 100 times to 5,000 TCRs. CDR3 similarity networks were built from amino acid triplet string-kernel similarity, with CDR3s being connected when pairwise similarity was above 0.82. TCRdb passed the public sequencing reads through fastp at Q25 and MiXCR, retaining productive beta sequences. Every CDR3 protein is listed once, alongside the most common genes and DNA of its rows. TCRdb assigned the V and J calls; the authors' analysis was not used. A total of roughly 26,000 distinct CDR3 sequences appear in this sample, approximately 6% of them only once. The ten largest clones add up to 20% to 25% of the sample.

The sequencing used PBMCs, collected at follow-up. The sequence was collected from a male donor with early-stage non-small cell lung cancer. The chain employs TRBV14 and TRBJ1-2; a confident D gene designation cannot be given. The DNA sequence follows: TGTGCCAGCAGCCAAGACTTCTATGGCTACACCTTC. Translated, this gives CASSQDFYGYTF.